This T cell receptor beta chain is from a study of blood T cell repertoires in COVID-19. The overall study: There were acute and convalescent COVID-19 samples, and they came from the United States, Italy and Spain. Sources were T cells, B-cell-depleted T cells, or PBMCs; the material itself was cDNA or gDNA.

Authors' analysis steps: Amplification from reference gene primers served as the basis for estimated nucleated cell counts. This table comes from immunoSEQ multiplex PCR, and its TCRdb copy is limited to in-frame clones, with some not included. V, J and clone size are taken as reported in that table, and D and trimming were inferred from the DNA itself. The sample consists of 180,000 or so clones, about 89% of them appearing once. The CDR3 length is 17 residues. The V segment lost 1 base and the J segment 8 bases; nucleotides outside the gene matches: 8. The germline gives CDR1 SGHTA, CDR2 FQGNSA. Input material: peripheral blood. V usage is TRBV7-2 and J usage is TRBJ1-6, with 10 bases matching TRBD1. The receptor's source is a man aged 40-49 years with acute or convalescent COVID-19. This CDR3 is CASSLGQGQGFYSPLHF. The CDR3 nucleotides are TGTGCCAGCAGCTTAGGACAGGGACAGGGGTTTTATTCACCCCTCCACTTT. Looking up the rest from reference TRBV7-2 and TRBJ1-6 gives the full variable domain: GAGVSQSPSNKVTEKGKDVELRCDPISGHTALYWYRQSLGQGLEFLIYFQGNSAPDKSGLPSDRFSAERTGGSVSTLTIQRTQQEDSAVYLCASSLGQGQGFYSPLHFGNGTRLTVT.